The 21 T cell receptor beta chains below come from one sample, sequenced in a study of PD-L1 blockade in urothelial cancer. Data came from immunoSEQ multiplex PCR; TCRdb stores just in-frame clones and leaves some out. The sample consists of tens of thousands of clones, less than 85% of them appearing once. Noted time point: peripheral blood 6 weeks after treatment start. Sequencing was performed on PBMCs, taken around atezolizumab (anti-PD-L1) treatment. The receptors shown here come from a man aged 70-80 years with urothelial cancer.

The chain joins TRBV5-5 to TRBJ1-4; maybe TRBD1 (5 bases). Trimming shortened V by 2 bases and J by 7 bases, and 9 bases separated the two germline ends. The germline V gene encodes CDR1 SGHKS and CDR2 YYEKEE (reference sequence). This CDR3 is built from 13 residues. The CDR3 DNA is TGTGCCAGCAGCTTTCGGGGGAGTGAAAAACTGTTTTTT. As protein: CASSFRGSEKLFF.

J is TRBJ1-5 and V is TRBV7-9, with 8 bases that match TRBD1. The germline V gene has CDR1 SEHNR and CDR2 FQNEAQ (reference sequence). Trimming removed 3 bases from V and 0 bases from J; junction bases left unmatched: 4. The CDR3 runs to 16 residues. The CDR3 region is CASSFGGTGSNQPQHF. The CDR3, as DNA: TGTGCCAGCAGCTTCGGCGGGACAGGTAGCAATCAGCCCCAGCATTTT.

This rearrangement joins TRBV30 to TRBJ2-5; D uncertain. V was clipped by 4 bases and J by 3 bases, with 12 bases between them. The CDR3 consists of 13 residues. Germline lookup yields CDR1 GTSNPN and CDR2 SVGIG (reference sequence). The CDR3 region has the DNA TGTGCCTGGACTACCACTGCTAAAGAGACCCAGTACTTC. The encoded protein is CAWTTTAKETQYF.

The chain carries TRBV6-4 and TRBJ2-6; D is possibly TRBD1 (6 bases). Germline CDR1 MRHNA, CDR2 SNTAGT. V shed 2 bases and J shed 1 base, with 6 bases lying between them. The CDR3 runs to 15 residues. The CDR3 protein is CASSDRGSGANVLTF. DNA for the CDR3: TGTGCCAGCAGTGACAGGGGGTCTGGGGCCAACGTCCTGACTTTC.

The chain links TRBV5-1 to TRBJ1-1; weak D call: TRBD1 (5 bases). V lost 0 bases, J lost 0 bases, and 9 bases lay in between. This CDR3 region has 15 residues. Per the germline V gene, CDR1 is SGHRS and CDR2 is YFSETQ. This CDR3 reads CASSLGQGMNTEAFF. The CDR3 DNA reads TGCGCCAGCAGCTTGGGGCAGGGTATGAACACTGAAGCTTTCTTT.

CDR3: CAISQGQRSLYEQYF. In DNA, the CDR3 is TGTGCCATCAGTCAAGGACAGCGCTCCCTCTACGAGCAGTACTTC. V gene TRBV10-3 combines with J gene TRBJ2-7; weak D call: TRBD1 (6 bases). Per the germline V gene, CDR1 is ENHRY and CDR2 is SYGVKD. V gave up 5 bases and J gave up 3 bases, with 17 bases separating them. The CDR3 loop spans 15 amino acids.

The chain has TRBV6-5 and TRBJ2-1; 11 nucleotides match TRBD2. This CDR3 contains 13 residues. V lost 10 bases and J lost 7; bases outside the gene matches: 6. Germline V gene lookup returns CDR1 MNHEY and CDR2 SVGAGI. The CDR3 DNA follows: TGTGCCACCTCTAGCGGGAGGTCAAATGAGCAGTTCTTC. Amino acid sequence: CATSSGRSNEQFF.

V usage is TRBV5-4 and J usage is TRBJ2-3; possibly TRBD2 for D (6 bases). Germline V lookup: CDR1 SGHNT, CDR2 YYREEE (reference sequence). The CDR3 extends over 12 amino acids. The ends were cut back, 4 bases at V and 4 bases at J, with 7 bases in the middle. In nucleotides, the CDR3 is TGTGCCAGCAGCGCGGGATCAGATACGCAGTATTTT. Translating gives CASSAGSDTQYF.

This clone occurred once. V usage is TRBV29-1 and J usage is TRBJ2-7, with D possibly being TRBD1 (6 bases). The CDR3 runs 13 residues. Per the germline V gene, CDR1 is SQVTM and CDR2 is ANQGSEA. V was trimmed by 1 base and J by 2 bases, leaving 9 bases between them. The CDR3 nucleotides are TGCAGCGTTGAAGGGGGGACAACCTACGAGCAGTACTTC. The encoded protein is CSVEGGTTYEQYF.

This chain connects TRBV5-5 to TRBJ2-7; 10 bases are a match to TRBD2. The CDR3 runs 17 residues. CDR1 SGHKS and CDR2 YYEKEE come from the germline V gene (reference sequence). With 4 bases clipped from V and 0 bases from J, the junction kept 10 bases outside the gene matches. The CDR3 sequence is CASSRLAGPFSSYEQYF. The CDR3 region has the DNA TGTGCCAGCAGCCGACTAGCGGGCCCCTTTAGCTCCTACGAGCAGTACTTC.

The V and J genes are TRBV10-3 and TRBJ2-7; maybe TRBD1 (6 bases). Trimming took 6 bases from V and 4 from J, leaving 16 bases between them. This CDR3 is built from 14 residues. Germline CDR1 reads ENHRY; CDR2 reads SYGVKD. The CDR3 loop is CAIRDMDREYEQYF. The CDR3 bases are TGTGCCATCAGAGATATGGACAGAGAGTACGAGCAGTACTTC.

This chain uses TRBV6-6 with TRBJ2-7; 7 bases fit TRBD2. Germline lookup yields CDR1 MNHNY and CDR2 SVGAGI (reference sequence). The length of the CDR3 is 14 residues. Trimming at V came to 4 bases and at J to 3 bases, leaving 6 bases not matched to a gene. The CDR3 nucleotides are TGTGCCAGCAGTTTCCCGGGAGGCATCTACGAGCAGTACTTC. Translated, it gives CASSFPGGIYEQYF.

The V gene is TRBV4-3, the J gene TRBJ2-6, with a tentative D call TRBD1 (5 bases). The CDR3 totals 15 residues. The germline gives CDR1 LGHNA, CDR2 YSLEER. V shed 4 bases and J shed 2 bases, with 9 bases lying between them. The CDR3 nucleotides read TGCGCCAGCAGCCCTCAGGGTACTGGGGCCAACGTCCTGACTTTC. It encodes CASSPQGTGANVLTF.

A single count supports this clone. The chain recombines TRBV7-9 with TRBJ2-7, with 10 bases matching TRBD1. After removal of 3 bases from V and 2 bases from J, the junction contained 7 bases not matched to a gene. Germline V gene sequence: CDR1 SEHNR, CDR2 FQNEAQ (reference sequence). This CDR3 region has 16 residues. CDR3: CASSLGRQGAAYEQYF. For the CDR3, the DNA is TGTGCCAGCAGCTTGGGTAGACAGGGGGCCGCCTACGAGCAGTACTTC.

This chain connects TRBV27 to TRBJ2-3; 9 bases line up with TRBD1. Per the germline V gene, CDR1 is MNHEY and CDR2 is SMNVEV (reference sequence). The CDR3 has 14 amino acids. V was pared by 3 bases and J by 6 bases, with 4 bases of the junction left unmatched. The CDR3 loop reads CASSFGTGPDTQYF. CDR3 DNA: TGTGCCAGCAGTTTCGGGACAGGGCCCGATACGCAGTATTTT.

The table lists this clone with a few counts. The rearrangement uses TRBV28 and TRBJ2-3, with TRBD1 matching over 9 bases. V lost 3 bases, J lost 4 bases, and 8 bases stayed unmatched. CDR1 is MDHEN, CDR2 SYDVKM, per germline. This CDR3 has 16 residues. This CDR3 reads CASSFAGTGYADTQYF. CDR3 DNA sequence: TGTGCCAGCAGTTTTGCCGGGACAGGGTACGCAGATACGCAGTATTTT.

The chain has TRBV4-1 and TRBJ2-5; 9 bases are a match to TRBD2. The end of the DNA is better explained by TRBJ2-7, so the J call may be wrong. The CDR3 has 16 amino acids. CDR1 and CDR2 from the germline V gene are MGHRA and YSYEKL. The CDR3 sequence is CASSHQAGGIGYEQYF. DNA for the CDR3: TGCGCCAGCAGCCATCAAGCGGGAGGCATAGGCTACGAGCAGTACTTC.

This clone was seen a few times. The chain links TRBV5-5 to TRBJ2-3; a weak D match, TRBD1 (6 bases). The germline V gene has CDR1 SGHKS and CDR2 YYEKEE (reference sequence). The length of the CDR3 is 17 residues. Trimming removed 4 bases at V and 2 bases at J, with 20 bases between. The CDR3 loop reads CASSIDDRSGPTDTQYF. In DNA, the CDR3 is TGTGCCAGCAGCATCGACGACAGGTCGGGACCCACAGATACGCAGTATTTT.

The V gene is TRBV28, the J gene TRBJ1-5; tentatively, D is TRBD1 (5 bases). CDR3 length: 13 amino acids. Germline assignment: CDR1 MDHEN and CDR2 SYDVKM. V gave up 5 bases and J gave up 8 bases, with 13 bases separating them. CDR3 in amino acids: CASSQGIIEPQHF. The CDR3 nucleotides read TGTGCCAGCAGTCAGGGAATAATAGAGCCCCAGCATTTT.

Only one count was recorded for this clone. The chain recombines TRBV28 with TRBJ1-2; D not certain. V shed 6 bases and J shed 2 bases, with 19 bases lying between them. The CDR3 sequence is 16 residues long. Per the germline V gene, CDR1 is MDHEN and CDR2 is SYDVKM. Here the CDR3 reads CASSPTLLGGNYGYTF. CDR3 DNA: TGTGCCAGCAGCCCAACCCTCCTAGGAGGGAACTATGGCTACACCTTC.

The V and J genes are TRBV5-6 and TRBJ2-7, with 11 bases fitting TRBD1. The CDR3 covers 14 residues. CDR1 is SGHDT and CDR2 is YYEEEE in the germline V gene. The trim removed 6 bases at V and 3 bases at J, leaving 5 bases unmatched. The CDR3 DNA reads as TGTGCCAGCACCTCCGGGACAGGGGGCTACGAGCAGTACTTC. This encodes CASTSGTGGYEQYF.